The 5 T cell receptor beta chains listed next were all sequenced from one sample in a study of regulatory T cells in long-lasting Graves disease (dated by TCRdb to about 2021). Library preparation was by multiplex PCR. This sample was sequenced with an Illumina HiSeq 4000. TCR beta libraries were built with iRepertoire HTBI primers and Arm-PCR amplification of CDR3 regions. TCRdb's own reprocessing of the public reads used fastp at Q25 and MiXCR and kept productive beta chains. When rows share a CDR3 protein, they turn into one entry using the most common DNA and genes. The sample data list over 400,000 distinct CDR3 sequences, and approximately 14% of these were observed just once. The ten largest clones take up about 15% of the sample. The time point tag for this specimen amounts to: newly diagnosed GD, antithyroid drugs for less than 3 months. For both TCR sequencing and RNA sequencing, RNA was extracted from PBMCs in TRIzol.

The data also belong to a second study, concerning T cells in Graves' hyperthyroidism and ophthalmopathy.

This material consisted of peripheral blood mononuclear cells (PBMCs), taken at new diagnosis, from a patient treated with antithyroid drugs. Receptor source: a woman aged 50 to 60 with Graves disease. Donor details come from another sample of the same person, matched by shared clones.

In this sample, this clonotype turned up many times. The genes are TRBV7-8 and TRBJ2-3, with D perhaps TRBD1 (7 bases). Germline values: CDR1 SGHVS, CDR2 FQNEAQ. The length of the CDR3 is 14 residues. Between the trimmed V and J ends, which lost 5 bases and 2 bases, there was a span of 11 bases. CDR3 nucleotides: TGTGCCAGCAGCGCAGGGGGGAACACAGATACGCAGTATTTT. This translates into CASSAGGNTDTQYF.

A few counts support this clonotype. This chain uses TRBV11-2 with TRBJ2-1, with D perhaps matching TRBD2 (5 bases). This CDR3 spans 15 amino acids. Trimming removed 2 bases from V and 3 bases from J, with 11 bases in between. Per germline, CDR1 SGHAT and CDR2 FQNNGV. The DNA for the CDR3 is TGTGCCAGCAGCTTATCGCTGGGAGTCTACAATGAGCAGTTCTTC. This sequence encodes CASSLSLGVYNEQFF.

The chain uses TRBV25-1 and TRBJ2-5, with 14 bases lining up with TRBD2. Germline CDR1 reads MGHDK; CDR2 reads SYGVNS. The CDR3 extends over 17 amino acids. V dropped 4 bases and J dropped 5; count of bases not matched to a gene: 9. The CDR3 coding sequence is TGTGCCAGCAGTGTCGGGACTAGCGGGAGATTGGTTGAGACCCAGTACTTC. Protein sequence: CASSVGTSGRLVETQYF.

This clonotype came up a few times. V is TRBV5-1 and J is TRBJ1-1; D may be TRBD1 (6 bases). CDR3 length equals 15 residues. The V end was cut by 0 bases, the J end by 6 bases, with 15 bases between. Looked up from germline, CDR1 is SGHRS and CDR2 is YFSETQ. In nucleotides, the CDR3 is TGCGCCAGCAGCTTGGTACCGGGGAGGGGGTCTGAAGCTTTCTTT. This gives the protein CASSLVPGRGSEAFF.

For this clonotype: The missing conserved phenylalanine or tryptophan at the end of this CDR3 makes a read error likely. This chain connects TRBV27 to TRBJ1-1, with D unresolved. V was trimmed by 5 bases and J by 1 base, leaving 11 bases between them. The CDR3 has 14 residues. Per germline, CDR1 MNHEY and CDR2 SMNVEV (reference sequence). CDR3 in amino acids: CASSTWTGNTEAFL. CDR3 sequence (DNA): TGTGCCAGCAGTACGTGGACGGGGAACACTGAAGCTTTCCTT.